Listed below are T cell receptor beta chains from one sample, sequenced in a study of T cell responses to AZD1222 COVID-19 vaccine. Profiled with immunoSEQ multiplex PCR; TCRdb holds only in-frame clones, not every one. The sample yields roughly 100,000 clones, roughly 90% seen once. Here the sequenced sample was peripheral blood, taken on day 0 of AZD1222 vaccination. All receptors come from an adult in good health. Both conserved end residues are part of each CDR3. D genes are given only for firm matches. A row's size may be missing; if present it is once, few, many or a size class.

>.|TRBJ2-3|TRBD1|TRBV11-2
CASSLDLGQGRIDTQYF
TGTGCCAGCAGCTTAGATCTGGGACAGGGGAGAATAGATACGCAGTATTTT
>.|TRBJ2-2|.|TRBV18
CASSPLEGEGTGELFF
TGTGCCAGCTCACCACTGGAGGGTGAAGGGACCGGGGAGCTGTTTTTT
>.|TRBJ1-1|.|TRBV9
CASSVEGAEAFF
TGTGCCAGCAGCGTAGAAGGGGCAGAAGCTTTCTTT
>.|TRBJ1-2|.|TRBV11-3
CASSPPGATATELTF
TGTGCCAGCAGCCCCCCGGGGGCTACAGCTACGGAGTTGACCTTC
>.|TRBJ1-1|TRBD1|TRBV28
CASSSGQGTTEAFF
TGTGCCAGCAGCTCAGGACAGGGGACGACTGAAGCTTTCTTT
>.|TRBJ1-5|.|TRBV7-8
CASVEGTLPYSNQPQHF
TGTGCCAGCGTTGAAGGCACCCTACCATATAGCAATCAGCCCCAGCATTTT
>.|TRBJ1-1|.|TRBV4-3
CASSQDWGRTEAFF
TGCGCCAGCAGCCAAGATTGGGGTAGAACGGAAGCTTTCTTT
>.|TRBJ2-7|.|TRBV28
CASSHTEQYF
TGTGCCAGCAGCCACACAGAGCAGTACTTC
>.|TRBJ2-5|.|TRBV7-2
CASSSHGGPQETQYF
TGTGCCAGCAGCTCCCATGGGGGGCCGCAAGAGACCCAGTACTTC
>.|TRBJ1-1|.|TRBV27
CASKKPGTEAFF
TGTGCCAGCAAAAAACCGGGCACTGAAGCTTTCTTT
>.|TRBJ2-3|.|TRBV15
CATSRGISGRTDTQYF
TGTGCCACCAGCAGAGGAATTAGCGGACGCACAGATACGCAGTATTTT
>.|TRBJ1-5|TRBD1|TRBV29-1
CSVGGTGNQPQHF
TGCAGCGTTGGGGGGACAGGGAATCAGCCCCAGCATTTT
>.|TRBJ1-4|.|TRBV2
CASSINSINEKLFF
TGTGCCAGCAGTATAAACAGCATTAATGAAAAACTGTTTTTT
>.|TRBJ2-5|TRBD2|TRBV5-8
CASSLGLAGGEQETQYF
TGTGCCAGCAGCTTGGGGCTAGCGGGAGGGGAACAAGAGACCCAGTACTTC
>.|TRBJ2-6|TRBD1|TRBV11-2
CASSRGQTSSGANVLTF
TGTGCCAGCAGCAGGGGACAGACGTCCTCTGGGGCCAACGTCCTGACTTTC
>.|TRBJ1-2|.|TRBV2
CASSEVVGRHTF
TGTGCCAGCAGTGAAGTAGTAGGACGCCACACCTTC
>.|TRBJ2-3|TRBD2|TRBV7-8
CASSLKFSGGFRDTQYF
TGTGCCAGCAGCTTAAAATTTAGCGGGGGGTTCCGGGATACGCAGTATTTT
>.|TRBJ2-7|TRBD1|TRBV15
CATSTGTGKAYEQYF
TGTGCCACCAGCACAGGGACAGGGAAGGCCTACGAGCAGTACTTC
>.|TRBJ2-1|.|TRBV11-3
CASSSRPSNGEQFF
TGTGCCAGCAGCTCCAGGCCTAGCAACGGTGAGCAGTTCTTC
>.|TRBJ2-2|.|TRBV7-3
CASSLNQRNTGELFF
TGTGCCAGCAGCTTAAACCAGCGGAACACCGGGGAGCTGTTTTTT
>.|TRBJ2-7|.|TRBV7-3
CASSLIGGYEQYF
TGTGCCAGCAGCTTAATTGGGGGCTACGAGCAGTACTTC
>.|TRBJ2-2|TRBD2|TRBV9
CASSTEGGRGELFF
TGTGCCAGCAGCACAGAGGGAGGGCGCGGGGAGCTGTTTTTT
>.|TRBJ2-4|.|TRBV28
CASSSPGLLAKNIQYF
TGTGCCAGCAGTTCACCGGGACTGCTAGCCAAAAACATTCAGTACTTC
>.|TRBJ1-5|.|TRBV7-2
CASSLEGDQPQHF
TGTGCCAGCAGCTTAGAGGGGGATCAGCCCCAGCATTTT
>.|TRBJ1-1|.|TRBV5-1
CASTPDSRMNTEAFF
TGCGCCAGCACCCCGGACTCCCGCATGAACACTGAAGCTTTCTTT
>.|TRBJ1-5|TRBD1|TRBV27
CASSYDRGLQPQHF
TGTGCCAGCAGTTACGACAGGGGTCTACAGCCCCAGCATTTT
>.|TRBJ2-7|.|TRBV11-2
CASSVSDISYEQYF
TGTGCCAGCAGTGTGTCGGACATCTCCTACGAGCAGTACTTC
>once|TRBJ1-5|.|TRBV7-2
CASSAQGTGFGQPQHF
TGTGCCAGCAGCGCCCAGGGGACGGGATTTGGGCAGCCCCAGCATTTT
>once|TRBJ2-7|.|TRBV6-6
CASSYSGQSYEQYF
TGTGCCAGCAGTTACTCTGGGCAGTCCTACGAGCAGTACTTC
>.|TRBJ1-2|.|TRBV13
CASSLGRRGIRSYGYTF
TGTGCCAGCAGCTTAGGCCGTAGGGGAATAAGGTCCTATGGCTACACCTTC
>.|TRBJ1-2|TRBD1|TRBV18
CASSPPRDRDGYTF
TGTGCCAGCTCACCACCCCGGGACAGGGATGGCTACACCTTC
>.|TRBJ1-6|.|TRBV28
CASRAQSSYNSPLHF
TGTGCCAGCAGGGCACAGAGCTCCTATAATTCACCCCTCCACTTT
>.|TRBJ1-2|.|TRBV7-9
CASSLAGVRVGYTF
TGTGCCAGCAGCCTAGCCGGGGTGAGGGTTGGCTACACCTTC
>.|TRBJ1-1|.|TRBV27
CASSSRQGWTEAFF
TGTGCCAGCAGTTCCCGGCAAGGGTGGACTGAAGCTTTCTTT
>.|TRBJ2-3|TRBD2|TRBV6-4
CASSDSGRAADTQYF
TGTGCCAGCAGTGACTCAGGGAGGGCGGCAGATACGCAGTATTTT
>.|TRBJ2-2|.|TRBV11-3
CASSLEGHATGELFF
TGTGCCAGCAGCTTAGAGGGACATGCAACCGGGGAGCTGTTTTTT
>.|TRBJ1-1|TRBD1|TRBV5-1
CASSLDVGQGQLVF
TGCGCCAGCAGCTTGGATGTGGGACAGGGGCAATTGGTCTTT
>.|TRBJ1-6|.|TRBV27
CASSLYRADSPLHF
TGTGCCAGCAGTTTATACAGGGCGGATTCACCCCTCCACTTT
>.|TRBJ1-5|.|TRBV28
CASSLSPGLSNQPQHF
TGTGCCAGCAGTTTATCTCCGGGACTTAGCAATCAGCCCCAGCATTTT
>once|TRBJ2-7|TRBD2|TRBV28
CASSPILAGVREYF
TGTGCCAGCAGCCCCATACTAGCGGGAGTGCGGGAGTACTTC